Listed below are T cell receptor beta chains from one sample, sequenced in a study of control samples from healthy donors and cancer patients. The method was immunoSEQ multiplex PCR; TCRdb's version includes in-frame clones alone and lacks a portion of them. The sample has more than 65,000 clones; approximately 90% are singletons. Sequencing was performed on PBMCs. Every receptor here comes from a woman in her sixties with head and neck cancer. The CDR3 runs from the conserved cysteine through the conserved F or W. Fields, in order: D gene, J gene, clone size, V gene, CDR3 protein, CDR3 DNA. The D gene is left open where the match is weak. Some rows mark clone size as missing; the rest say once, few, many or name a class of expanded clone.

D gene: NA; J gene: TRBJ1-2; clone size: NA; V gene: TRBV7-2; CDR3 protein: CASSFSNYGYTF; CDR3 DNA: TGTGCCAGCAGCTTCAGCAACTATGGCTACACCTTC
D gene: NA; J gene: TRBJ1-3; clone size: NA; V gene: TRBV18; CDR3 protein: CASSPQGRSGNTIYF; CDR3 DNA: TGTGCCAGCTCACCACAGGGCCGCTCTGGAAACACCATATATTTT
D gene: TRBD1; J gene: TRBJ1-6; clone size: NA; V gene: TRBV6-2/TRBV6-3; CDR3 protein: CASSYQGGSPLHF; CDR3 DNA: TGTGCCAGCAGTTACCAGGGGGGTTCACCCCTCCACTTT
D gene: NA; J gene: TRBJ1-5; clone size: NA; V gene: TRBV6-5; CDR3 protein: CASRLASNQPQHF; CDR3 DNA: TGTGCCAGCAGGCTAGCTAGCAATCAGCCCCAGCATTTT
D gene: NA; J gene: TRBJ2-2; clone size: NA; V gene: TRBV5-1; CDR3 protein: CASTPTYQLWGGTAGELFF; CDR3 DNA: TGCGCCAGCACTCCAACCTACCAACTATGGGGAGGTACGGCCGGGGAGCTGTTTTTT
D gene: TRBD1; J gene: TRBJ1-5; clone size: NA; V gene: TRBV2; CDR3 protein: CASSARTSGQFDQPQHF; CDR3 DNA: TGTGCCAGCAGTGCGAGAACATCGGGACAGTTCGATCAGCCCCAGCATTTT
D gene: NA; J gene: TRBJ2-2; clone size: NA; V gene: TRBV5-1; CDR3 protein: CASSKSVNTGELFF; CDR3 DNA: TGCGCCAGCAGTAAGTCAGTTAACACCGGGGAGCTGTTTTTT
D gene: TRBD1; J gene: TRBJ1-1; clone size: NA; V gene: TRBV7-9; CDR3 protein: CASRPPTGANTEAFF; CDR3 DNA: TGTGCCAGCAGACCCCCGACAGGGGCGAACACTGAAGCTTTCTTT
D gene: NA; J gene: TRBJ2-5; clone size: NA; V gene: TRBV7-8; CDR3 protein: CASSKQEGRQETQYF; CDR3 DNA: TGTGCCAGCAGCAAACAGGAGGGTCGCCAAGAGACCCAGTACTTC
D gene: NA; J gene: TRBJ1-2; clone size: NA; V gene: TRBV5-1; CDR3 protein: CASSISPGGYGYTF; CDR3 DNA: TGCGCCAGCAGCATATCTCCCGGGGGCTATGGCTACACCTTC
D gene: NA; J gene: TRBJ1-1; clone size: NA; V gene: TRBV7-2; CDR3 protein: CASSWNLGRQNTEAFF; CDR3 DNA: TGTGCCAGCAGCTGGAACCTGGGACGGCAGAACACTGAAGCTTTCTTT
D gene: TRBD1; J gene: TRBJ2-2; clone size: NA; V gene: TRBV11-3; CDR3 protein: CASSLGQGDTGELFF; CDR3 DNA: TGTGCCAGCAGCCTGGGACAGGGCGACACCGGGGAGCTGTTTTTT
D gene: TRBD2; J gene: TRBJ2-1; clone size: NA; V gene: TRBV29-1; CDR3 protein: CSVEDGSRSGRPQSSYNEQFF; CDR3 DNA: TGCAGCGTTGAAGATGGGTCGAGGAGCGGGAGGCCCCAAAGCTCCTACAATGAGCAGTTCTTC
D gene: NA; J gene: TRBJ1-3; clone size: NA; V gene: TRBV5-1; CDR3 protein: CASSLGDREGNTIYF; CDR3 DNA: TGCGCCAGCAGCTTGGGGGATCGAGAAGGAAACACCATATATTTT
D gene: NA; J gene: TRBJ2-1; clone size: NA; V gene: TRBV25-1; CDR3 protein: CASSDDYRGLRREQFF; CDR3 DNA: TGTGCCAGCAGTGACGATTATCGCGGGCTTCGGAGGGAGCAGTTCTTC
D gene: NA; J gene: TRBJ2-7; clone size: NA; V gene: TRBV28; CDR3 protein: CASSSNLIPEQYF; CDR3 DNA: TGTGCCAGCAGTTCAAACTTAATCCCCGAGCAGTACTTC
D gene: NA; J gene: TRBJ1-1; clone size: NA; V gene: TRBV11-2; CDR3 protein: CASRPYANTEAFF; CDR3 DNA: TGTGCCAGCAGGCCTTATGCGAACACTGAAGCTTTCTTT
D gene: NA; J gene: TRBJ1-1; clone size: once; V gene: TRBV11-2; CDR3 protein: CASSLPAGAERPEAFF; CDR3 DNA: TGTGCCAGCAGCTTACCCGCCGGGGCGGAAAGGCCTGAAGCTTTCTTT
D gene: NA; J gene: TRBJ2-5; clone size: NA; V gene: TRBV27; CDR3 protein: CASSPARALQETQYF; CDR3 DNA: TGTGCCAGCAGCCCCGCCAGGGCTCTCCAAGAGACCCAGTACTTC
D gene: NA; J gene: TRBJ2-2; clone size: NA; V gene: TRBV7-6; CDR3 protein: CASTDSNTGELFF; CDR3 DNA: TGTGCCAGCACCGACAGTAACACCGGGGAGCTGTTTTTT
D gene: TRBD2; J gene: TRBJ2-2; clone size: NA; V gene: TRBV7-2; CDR3 protein: CASSLRLATNTGELFF; CDR3 DNA: TGTGCCAGCAGCTTACGACTAGCGACTAACACCGGGGAGCTGTTTTTT
D gene: NA; J gene: TRBJ2-4; clone size: once; V gene: TRBV28; CDR3 protein: CASSLASSNIQYF; CDR3 DNA: TGTGCCAGCAGTTTGGCTAGTTCAAACATTCAGTACTTC
D gene: NA; J gene: TRBJ2-5; clone size: NA; V gene: TRBV28; CDR3 protein: CASSPFWGPNQETQYF; CDR3 DNA: TGTGCCAGCAGTCCCTTTTGGGGACCCAACCAAGAGACCCAGTACTTC
D gene: NA; J gene: TRBJ2-3; clone size: NA; V gene: TRBV30; CDR3 protein: CAWSRLSGSTDTQYF; CDR3 DNA: TGTGCCTGGAGTCGGTTGTCGGGAAGCACAGATACGCAGTATTTT
D gene: NA; J gene: TRBJ2-7; clone size: NA; V gene: TRBV19; CDR3 protein: CASTDTYEQYF; CDR3 DNA: TGTGCCAGCACAGATACCTACGAGCAGTACTTC
D gene: NA; J gene: TRBJ1-2; clone size: NA; V gene: TRBV30; CDR3 protein: CAWSGSNYGYTF; CDR3 DNA: TGTGCCTGGAGTGGTTCTAACTATGGCTACACCTTC
D gene: TRBD2; J gene: TRBJ2-3; clone size: NA; V gene: TRBV5-4; CDR3 protein: CASSLGTSGSGNTQYF; CDR3 DNA: TGTGCCAGCAGCTTGGGGACTAGCGGGAGCGGAAATACGCAGTATTTT
D gene: NA; J gene: TRBJ2-2; clone size: NA; V gene: TRBV7-9; CDR3 protein: CASTPPPRMSTGELFF; CDR3 DNA: TGTGCCAGCACCCCTCCCCCCCGCATGAGCACCGGGGAGCTGTTTTTT